This T cell receptor (beta chain) comes out of a study of T cells in Graves' hyperthyroidism and ophthalmopathy (dated by TCRdb to the late 2010s). For the study in its entirety: Peripheral blood was sampled at the time of initial diagnosis, prior to any treatment. To identify distinguishing TCR V-J signatures, a discovery cohort of about a hundred patients was used, comprising 40 to 45 with Graves' ophthalmopathy and 55 to 65 with stable Graves' hyperthyroidism. Prospective prediction of ophthalmopathy was tested in an independent validation cohort consisting of some 20 hyperthyroidism patients and approximately 16 patients who later progressed to ophthalmopathy. The approximately 95 discovery patients were divided at random into training and test sets in a 7:3 ratio. In addition, the study compared T-cell repertoires in thyroid tissue and in blood from roughly 6 Graves' hyperthyroidism patients. After sampling, hyperthyroidism patients received methimazole starting at 30 mg daily, and ophthalmopathy patients received high-dose intravenous methylprednisolone. TCR Vbeta CDR3 sequencing of approximately 140 peripheral blood samples (around 45 ophthalmopathy, some 75 hyperthyroidism and roughly 17 progressor patients) is reported in the paper.

Broad study findings and their caveats: A 13 V-J signature model separated ophthalmopathy from stable hyperthyroidism, with around 91% sensitivity and 81% to 82% specificity in cross-validation and 80%/75% in testing. Most expanded thyroid clonotypes (frequency above 0.001) were also detected in blood, suggesting blood repertoires may reflect thyroid immune responses. No statistical method was used to fix the sample size in advance, and group allocation was not hidden from the investigators. During validation, the model predicted progression to ophthalmopathy a median of roughly 7.1 months ahead of onset, with around 71% sensitivity and almost 75% specificity.

The hyperthyroidism patients were between 18 and 65 years old and newly diagnosed, with a disease duration of less than 2 months. Exclusion was applied to patients with uncontrolled infections, other autoimmune diseases, pregnancy or lactation. Diagnoses were based on clinical symptoms, serum thyroxine and TRAb, thyroid ultrasound and orbital computed tomography. For progressor patients, blood was drawn at the first diagnosis of hyperthyroidism, before any ophthalmopathy symptoms had appeared. PBMCs were separated from around 9.1 ml of fresh peripheral blood using Ficoll-Paque density gradient centrifugation. Patients classed as progressors first received a Graves' hyperthyroidism diagnosis and then went on to develop ophthalmopathy during follow-up. Trizol reagent was used to extract total RNA, and RNA quality was then checked on an Agilent 2100 Bioanalyzer. CDR1 MNHEY and CDR2 SVGAGI are derived from the germline V gene. V was cut back by 0 bases and J by 5 bases, leaving a gap of 10 bases between them. The CDR3 measures 14 amino acids from cysteine to phenylalanine. Of all the DNA, just the CDR3 is kept, 42 bases in frame from base 1.

This clonotype was recorded a few times. Its antigen target is currently unknown. The sample holds no much larger clone one base away, and base qualities are not on file. The TCR beta CDR3 regions were amplified from the RNA transcripts. For the first round of RT-PCR on the TCR CDR3, the HTBI primer set was used together with the Qiagen OneStep RT-PCR kit. A second multiplex PCR round built the libraries, followed by size selection and purification. Libraries were sequenced paired-end with 100 bp reads on an Illumina HiSeq2000. As for the original processing: SOAPnuke was used to process the raw data, with reads discarded if the reads contained adapters or uncalled bases, had a mean Phred below 15, or lacked an exact constant-primer or identifier match. COPE v1.2.5 was used to merge the high-quality paired reads, and each unique nucleotide sequence was defined as a clonotype. Clonotypes were aligned to IMGT TRBV, TRBD and TRBJ reference segments using MiTCR v1.1. The analysis was restricted to V-J combinations with a frequency above 0.0001, which together covered 99.2% of the repertoires. The TCS score was defined as F50 (clonal expansion) divided by E x V (chaos), with BLOSUM62-based TCRdist calculated between CDR3 peptides within each V-J. Welch's t-statistics and random forest reduced around 520 V-J features to 10 to 15, which were used in a naive Bayes classifier (R e1071). TCRdb redid the processing of the public reads, applying fastp at Q25 and MiXCR, and retained in-frame beta chains. Under each unique CDR3 protein, matching rows form one entry showing the most common genes and DNA. These V and J calls are TCRdb output, not the study's own analysis. This sample gives hundreds of thousands of distinct CDR3 sequences in total; around a sixth of them show up just once. Of the sample, about a sixth is held by the ten largest clones.

Sequencing was performed on blood. This clonotype originated in a woman aged 45-59 years with Graves' hyperthyroidism that later progressed to Graves' ophthalmopathy. This chain is built from TRBV6-5 and TRBJ1-1; TRBD1 is a weak D gene call, 5 bases matching. The DNA sequence reads TGTGCCAGCAGTTACTCCCTGGGGGGGACTGAAGCTTTCTTT. Translated, this is CASSYSLGGTEAFF.